These 8 T cell receptor beta chains originate from one sample sequenced in a study of cytomegalovirus exposure and HLA in healthy donors. With 60 Vbeta and 13 Jbeta primers, the PCR was carried out. Produced via immunoSEQ multiplex PCR; TCRdb's table is partial and in-frame only. The data contain about 120,000 clones, over 60% of them singletons. The sequencing input was PBMCs. The receptors derive from a man aged 30-40 years in good health and CMV-seropositive.

This chain links TRBV10-3 with TRBJ1-6; D gene unclear. V lost 9 bases and J 1 base, leaving 7 bases between the germline ends. Germline CDR1 ENHRY, CDR2 SYGVKD. This CDR3 comprises 13 residues. The CDR3 spells CAIRGSYNSPLHF. CDR3 in DNA: TGTGCCATTCGAGGTTCCTATAATTCACCCCTCCACTTT.

The rearrangement links TRBV7-3 to TRBJ2-7, with 7 bases that match TRBD2. Trimming removed 3 bases from V and 5 bases from J; junction bases left unmatched: 7. CDR1 and CDR2 from the germline V gene are SGHTA and FQGTGA. The CDR3 is 14 amino acids. The CDR3 spells CASSFRRESHEQYF. Written as DNA, the CDR3 is TGTGCCAGCAGCTTTAGGCGGGAGAGCCACGAGCAGTACTTC.

This rearrangement joins TRBV18 to TRBJ2-7; 8 nucleotides agree with TRBD1. The CDR3 runs to 12 residues. CDR1 and CDR2 from the germline V gene are KGHSH and LQKENI. V dropped 6 bases and J dropped 6; count of bases not matched to a gene: 4. Here the CDR3 reads CASSMTGAEQYF. CDR3 nucleotides: TGTGCCAGCTCTATGACAGGGGCCGAGCAGTACTTC.

The rearrangement uses TRBV21-1 and TRBJ2-3; the table's D call, TRBD2, has no DNA check behind it. TRBV21-1 is marked as a pseudogene. CDR3 length equals 15 residues. CDR3 DNA sequence: TGTGCCAGCAGCATCCGGACTAGCGGGAGGGCCCCACAGTATTTT. This codes for CASSIRTSGRAPQYF.

The chain joins TRBV28 to TRBJ2-5; no reliable D call. The germline V gene encodes CDR1 MDHEN and CDR2 SYDVKM. The CDR3 length is 12 residues. The germline V and J ends were trimmed by 2 bases and 2 bases, with 3 bases remaining between them. The CDR3 coding sequence is TGTGCCAGCAGTTTACTTCAAGAGACCCAGTACTTC. Translated, it gives CASSLLQETQYF.

The CDR3 spells CASSLLRDTQYF. CDR3 nucleotides: TGTGCCAGCAGCCTACTCCGAGATACGCAGTATTTT. The J gene is TRBJ2-3, the V gene TRBV7-2; D is undetermined. From germline, CDR1 is SGHTA and CDR2 FQGNSA. V was trimmed by 5 bases and J by 5 bases, leaving 8 bases between them. The CDR3 totals 12 residues.

The rearrangement uses TRBV11-1 and TRBJ2-1; 7 bases agree with TRBD2. V trimming: 6 bases; J trimming: 0 bases; junction bases outside the gene matches: 11. The CDR3 covers 17 residues. Germline CDR1 is SGHAT and CDR2 is FQDESV (reference sequence). The DNA of the CDR3 is TGTGCCAGCAGTAAACATAGCGGGCGTAGCTCCTACAATGAGCAGTTCTTC. Protein product: CASSKHSGRSSYNEQFF.

This clone showed up just once. The V call is TRBV5-1, the J call TRBJ2-5, with D perhaps TRBD2 (5 bases). Trimming stripped 2 bases from V and 11 bases from J, with 13 bases between. Germline V gives CDR1 SGHRS, CDR2 YFSETQ. The CDR3 runs to 12 residues. CDR3 protein: CASSFTPGEQYF. The CDR3 DNA reads TGCGCCAGCAGCTTTACTCCCGGGGAGCAGTACTTC.